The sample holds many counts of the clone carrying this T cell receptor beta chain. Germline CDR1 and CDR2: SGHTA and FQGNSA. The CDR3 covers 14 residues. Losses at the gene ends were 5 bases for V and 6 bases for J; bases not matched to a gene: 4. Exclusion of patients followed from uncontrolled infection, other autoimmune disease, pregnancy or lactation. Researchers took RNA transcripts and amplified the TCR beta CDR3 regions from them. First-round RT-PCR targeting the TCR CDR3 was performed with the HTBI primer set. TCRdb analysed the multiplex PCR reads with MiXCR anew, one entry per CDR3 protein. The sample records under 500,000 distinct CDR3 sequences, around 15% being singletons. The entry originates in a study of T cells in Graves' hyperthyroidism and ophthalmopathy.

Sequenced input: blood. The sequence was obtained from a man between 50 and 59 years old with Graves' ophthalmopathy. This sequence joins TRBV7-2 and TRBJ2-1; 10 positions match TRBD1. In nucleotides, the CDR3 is TGTGCCAGCAGCCCATGGACAGGGGGCAATGAGCAGTTCTTC. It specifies CASSPWTGGNEQFF. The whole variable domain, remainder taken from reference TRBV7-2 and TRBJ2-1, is GAGVSQSPSNKVTEKGKDVELRCDPISGHTALYWYRQSLGQGLEFLIYFQGNSAPDKSGLPSDRFSAERTGGSVSTLTIQRTQQEDSAVYLCASSPWTGGNEQFFGPGTRLTVL.